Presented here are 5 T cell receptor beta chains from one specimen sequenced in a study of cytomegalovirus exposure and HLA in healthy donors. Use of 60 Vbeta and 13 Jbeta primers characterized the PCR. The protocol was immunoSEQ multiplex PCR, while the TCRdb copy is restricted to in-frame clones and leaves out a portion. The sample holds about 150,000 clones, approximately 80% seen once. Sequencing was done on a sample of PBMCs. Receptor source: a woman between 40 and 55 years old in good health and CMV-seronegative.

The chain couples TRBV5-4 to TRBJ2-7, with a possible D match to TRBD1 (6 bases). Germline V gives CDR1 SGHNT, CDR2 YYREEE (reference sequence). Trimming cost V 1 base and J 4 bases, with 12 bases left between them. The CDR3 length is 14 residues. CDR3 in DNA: TGTGCCAGCAGCTTGAAAGACAGGTGGTACGAGCAGTACTTC. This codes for CASSLKDRWYEQYF.

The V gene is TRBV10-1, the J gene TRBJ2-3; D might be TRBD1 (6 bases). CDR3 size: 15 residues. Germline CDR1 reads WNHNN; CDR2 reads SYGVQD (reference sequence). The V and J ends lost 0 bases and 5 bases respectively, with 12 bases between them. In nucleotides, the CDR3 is TGCGCCAGCAGTGAGTCTCGGCAGGGGAGAGATACGCAGTATTTT. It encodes CASSESRQGRDTQYF.

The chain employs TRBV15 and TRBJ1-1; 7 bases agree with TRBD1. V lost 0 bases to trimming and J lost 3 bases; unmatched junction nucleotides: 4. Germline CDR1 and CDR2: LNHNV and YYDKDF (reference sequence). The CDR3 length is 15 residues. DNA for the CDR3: TGTGCCACCAGCAGAGATCAGGGGGGAGACACTGAAGCTTTCTTT. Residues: CATSRDQGGDTEAFF.

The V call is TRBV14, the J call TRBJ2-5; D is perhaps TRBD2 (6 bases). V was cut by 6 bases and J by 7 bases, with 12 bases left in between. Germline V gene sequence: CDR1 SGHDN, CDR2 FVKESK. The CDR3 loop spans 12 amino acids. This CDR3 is CASSGERATQYF. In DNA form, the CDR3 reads TGTGCCAGCAGTGGAGAGCGGGCGACCCAGTACTTC.

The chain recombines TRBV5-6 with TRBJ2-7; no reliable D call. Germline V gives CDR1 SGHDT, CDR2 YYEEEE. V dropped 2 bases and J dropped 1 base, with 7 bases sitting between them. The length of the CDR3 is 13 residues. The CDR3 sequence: CASSFYESYEQYF. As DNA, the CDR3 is TGTGCCAGCAGCTTCTACGAATCCTACGAGCAGTACTTC.